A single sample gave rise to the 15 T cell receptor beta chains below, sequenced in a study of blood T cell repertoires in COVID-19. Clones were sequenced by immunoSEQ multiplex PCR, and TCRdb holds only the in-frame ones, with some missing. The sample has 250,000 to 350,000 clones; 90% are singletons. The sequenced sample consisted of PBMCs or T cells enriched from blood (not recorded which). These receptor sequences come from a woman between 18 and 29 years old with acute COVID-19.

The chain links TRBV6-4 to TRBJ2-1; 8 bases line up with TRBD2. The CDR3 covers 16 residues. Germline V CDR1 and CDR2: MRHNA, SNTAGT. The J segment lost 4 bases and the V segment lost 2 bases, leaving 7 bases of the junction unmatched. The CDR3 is CASSDGASGPYNEQFF. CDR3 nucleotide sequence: TGTGCCAGCAGTGACGGGGCTAGCGGGCCTTACAATGAGCAGTTCTTC.

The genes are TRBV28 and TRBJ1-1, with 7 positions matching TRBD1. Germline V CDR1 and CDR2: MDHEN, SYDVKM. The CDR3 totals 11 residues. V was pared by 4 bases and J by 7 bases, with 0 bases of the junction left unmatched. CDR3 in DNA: TGTGCCAGCAGTTGGGACAGTGAAGCTTTCTTT. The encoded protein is CASSWDSEAFF.

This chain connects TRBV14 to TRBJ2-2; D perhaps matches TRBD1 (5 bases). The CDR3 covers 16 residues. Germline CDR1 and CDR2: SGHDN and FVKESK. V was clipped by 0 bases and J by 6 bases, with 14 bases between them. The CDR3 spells CASSQEARVLAGELFF. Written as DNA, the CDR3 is TGTGCCAGCAGCCAAGAGGCCAGGGTACTGGCCGGGGAGCTGTTTTTT.

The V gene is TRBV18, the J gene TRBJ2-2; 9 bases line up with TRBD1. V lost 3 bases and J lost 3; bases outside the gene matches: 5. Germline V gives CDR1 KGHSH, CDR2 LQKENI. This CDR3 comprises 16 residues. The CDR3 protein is CASSPPGQGYTGELFF. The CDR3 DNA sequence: TGTGCCAGCTCACCGCCGGGACAGGGTTACACCGGGGAGCTGTTTTTT.

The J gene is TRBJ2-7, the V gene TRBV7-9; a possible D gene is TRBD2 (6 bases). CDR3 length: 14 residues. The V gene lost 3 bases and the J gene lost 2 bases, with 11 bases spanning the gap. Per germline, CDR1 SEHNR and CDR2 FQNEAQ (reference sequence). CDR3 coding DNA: TGTGCCAGCAGCTTGGAGGGCGCGACCTACGAGCAGTACTTC. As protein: CASSLEGATYEQYF.

CDR3 region: CASSERDPGTVNSPLHF. The CDR3 coding sequence is TGTGCCAGCAGTGAGAGGGATCCCGGGACAGTAAATTCACCCCTCCACTTT. This rearrangement joins TRBV6-1 to TRBJ1-6, with 7 nucleotides matching TRBD1. Germline V gene sequence: CDR1 MNHNS, CDR2 SASEGT. The CDR3 is 17 amino acids. V shed 3 bases, J shed 7 bases, and the junction held 12 bases outside the gene matches.

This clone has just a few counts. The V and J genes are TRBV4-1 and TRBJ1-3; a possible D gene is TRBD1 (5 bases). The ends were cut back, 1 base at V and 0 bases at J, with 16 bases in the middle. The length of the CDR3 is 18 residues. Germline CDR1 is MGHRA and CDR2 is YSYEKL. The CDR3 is CASSQAGASWDSGNTIYF. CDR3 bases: TGCGCCAGCAGCCAAGCTGGGGCGTCCTGGGACTCTGGAAACACCATATATTTT.

CDR3 sequence: CASSLEGAPGNEQFF. In DNA, the CDR3 is TGCGCCAGCAGCTTGGAAGGGGCGCCAGGGAATGAGCAGTTCTTC. V and J are TRBV5-1 and TRBJ2-1; tentative D call: TRBD1 (5 bases). This CDR3 region has 15 residues. Germline values: CDR1 SGHRS, CDR2 YFSETQ. Trimming stripped 0 bases from V and 7 bases from J, with 14 bases between.

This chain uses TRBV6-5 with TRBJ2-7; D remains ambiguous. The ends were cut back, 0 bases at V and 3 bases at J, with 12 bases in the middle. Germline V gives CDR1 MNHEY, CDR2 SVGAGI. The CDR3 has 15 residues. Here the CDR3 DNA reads TGTGCCAGCAGTTACTCGATACTGATGGTCTACGAGCAGTACTTC. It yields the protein CASSYSILMVYEQYF.

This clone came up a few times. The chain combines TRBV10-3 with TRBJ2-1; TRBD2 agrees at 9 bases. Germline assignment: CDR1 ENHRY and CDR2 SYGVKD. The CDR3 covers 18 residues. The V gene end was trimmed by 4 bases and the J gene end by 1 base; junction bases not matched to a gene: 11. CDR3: CAISGAAGGDRSYNEQFF. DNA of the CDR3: TGTGCCATCAGTGGGGCAGCGGGAGGAGATAGGTCCTACAATGAGCAGTTCTTC.

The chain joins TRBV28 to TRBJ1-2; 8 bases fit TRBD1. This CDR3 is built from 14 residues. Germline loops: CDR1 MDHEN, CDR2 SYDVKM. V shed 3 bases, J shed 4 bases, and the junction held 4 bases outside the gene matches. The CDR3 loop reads CASSLGQETYGYTF. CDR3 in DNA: TGTGCCAGCAGTTTGGGACAGGAGACCTATGGCTACACCTTC.

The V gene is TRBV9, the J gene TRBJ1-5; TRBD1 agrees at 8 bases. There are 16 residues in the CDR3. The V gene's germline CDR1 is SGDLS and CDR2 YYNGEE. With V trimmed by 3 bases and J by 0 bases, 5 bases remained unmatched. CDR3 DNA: TGTGCCAGCAGCGGGGGGACAGGATCTAGCAATCAGCCCCAGCATTTT. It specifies CASSGGTGSSNQPQHF.

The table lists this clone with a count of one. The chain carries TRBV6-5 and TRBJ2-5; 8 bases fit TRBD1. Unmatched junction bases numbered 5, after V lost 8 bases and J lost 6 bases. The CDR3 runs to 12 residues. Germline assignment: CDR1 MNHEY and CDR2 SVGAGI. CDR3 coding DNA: TGTGCCAGCTCCCGGACAGGGCAGACCCAGTACTTC. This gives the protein CASSRTGQTQYF.

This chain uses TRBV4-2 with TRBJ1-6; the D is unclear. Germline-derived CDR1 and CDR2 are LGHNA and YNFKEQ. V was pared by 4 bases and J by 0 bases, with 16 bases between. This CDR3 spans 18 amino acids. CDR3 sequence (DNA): TGTGCCAGCAGCCCCCAGGTGGGAGGGAGCTCCTATAATTCACCCCTCCACTTT. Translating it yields CASSPQVGGSSYNSPLHF.

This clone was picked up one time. CDR3 bases: TGCGCCAGCAGCTGGAATTCGGACAGTCCCAACTATGGCTACACCTTC. Protein product: CASSWNSDSPNYGYTF. V is TRBV5-1 and J is TRBJ1-2, with D possibly matching TRBD1 (6 bases). CDR1 is SGHRS, CDR2 YFSETQ, per germline. The V gene lost 3 bases and the J gene lost 2 bases, with 17 bases spanning the gap. This CDR3 contains 16 residues.